The entry that follows covers one TCR beta chain sequence. The antigen is unknown. The data are from a study of CD8+ T cells in alopecia areata. Notes on the study in general: For lesional scalp, especially alopecia totalis/universalis, clonality was higher than in normal scalp. Many expanded lesional clones remained in scalp and blood on tofacitinib.

After isolation, RNA underwent reverse transcription to generate cDNA as the sequencing template. Repertoires were generated with immunoSEQ multiplex PCR, while TCRdb's copy carries only in-frame clones and drops some. The table includes 85,000 to 110,000 clones, approximately 84% detected once. Noted treatment: oral pan-JAK inhibitor, 5-10 mg twice daily. In germline, CDR1 is LNHDA, CDR2 SQIVND (reference sequence). V was clipped by 10 bases and J by 3 bases; unmatched bases: 10. The CDR3 spans 14 residues. The source is a human donor with alopecia areata. The starting material was CD8+ T cells sorted from blood, obtained at approximately week 30, from a patient treated with tofacitinib. This chain joins TRBV19 and TRBJ2-7; 9 nucleotides agree with TRBD1. As DNA, the CDR3 is TGTGCCACCAGAGCGGGACAGGGCGACTACGAGCAGTACTTC. It translates to CATRAGQGDYEQYF.